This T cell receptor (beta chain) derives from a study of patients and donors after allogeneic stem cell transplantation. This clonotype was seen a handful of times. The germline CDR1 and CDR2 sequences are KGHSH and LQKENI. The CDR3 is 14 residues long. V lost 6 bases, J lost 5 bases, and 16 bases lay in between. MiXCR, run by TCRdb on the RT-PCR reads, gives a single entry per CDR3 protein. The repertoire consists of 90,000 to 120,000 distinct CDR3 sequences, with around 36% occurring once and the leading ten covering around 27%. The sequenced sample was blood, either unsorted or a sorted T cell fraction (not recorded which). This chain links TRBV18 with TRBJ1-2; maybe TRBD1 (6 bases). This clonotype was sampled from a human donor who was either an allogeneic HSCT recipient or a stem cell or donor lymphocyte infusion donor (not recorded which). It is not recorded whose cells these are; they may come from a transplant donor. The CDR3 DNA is TGTGCCAGCTCTCTACTGGACAGACCTTATGGCTACACCTTC. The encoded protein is CASSLLDRPYGYTF.